A single sample is the source of the 26 T cell receptor beta chains below, sequenced in a study of long-term antiretroviral therapy in people with HIV. Survey-level resolution applied to immunoSEQ assay v3.0. This table comes from immunoSEQ multiplex PCR, and its TCRdb copy is limited to in-frame clones, with some not included. Of about 25,000 clones in the sample, 65% to 85% were seen once. Specimen: unsorted PBMCs, collected 3 years after starting antiretroviral therapy. The receptors shown here come from a man aged 18 to 29 with HIV.

This clone was seen a few times. This sequence joins TRBV27 and TRBJ1-6; 7 positions agree with TRBD1. The V segment lost 4 bases and the J segment 9 bases; nucleotides outside the gene matches: 12. The CDR3 has 16 amino acids. Germline CDR1 is MNHEY and CDR2 is SMNVEV (reference sequence). The CDR3 is CASSYKGGSGASPLHF. The CDR3 DNA follows: TGTGCCAGCAGTTATAAAGGGGGCTCAGGGGCTTCACCCCTCCACTTT.

The genes are TRBV28 and TRBJ1-6; 9 bases align to TRBD1. Germline CDR1 and CDR2: MDHEN and SYDVKM. V trimming: 7 bases; J trimming: 12 bases; junction bases outside the gene matches: 4. The length of the CDR3 is 12 residues. The CDR3: CASNTGGEPLHF. The CDR3 DNA reads TGTGCCAGCAATACAGGGGGCGAACCCCTCCACTTT.

DNA for the CDR3: TGTGCCAGCAGCCGGAACGGGGGGACCGAAGAGACCCAGTACTTC. Translated: CASSRNGGTEETQYF. The J gene is TRBJ2-5, the V gene TRBV5-8; 7 bases match TRBD2. The junction had 9 bases not matched to a gene; V was cut back by 4 bases and J by 3 bases. This CDR3 has 15 residues. Germline CDR1 is SGHTS and CDR2 is YDEGEE. Full variable domain (outside the CDR3, taken from reference TRBV5-8 and TRBJ2-5): EAGVTQSPTHLIKTRGQQATLRCSPISGHTSVYWYQQALGLGLQFLLWYDEGEERNRGNFPPRFSGRQFPNYSSELNVNALELEDSALYLCASSRNGGTEETQYFGPGTRLLVL.

V usage is TRBV6-5 and J usage is TRBJ2-7; D is undetermined. The germline V gene has CDR1 MNHEY and CDR2 SVGAGI. Trimming stripped 3 bases from V and 2 bases from J, with 2 bases between. The CDR3 covers 11 residues. DNA for the CDR3: TGTGCCAGCAGTTATGCCTACGAGCAGTACTTC. This codes for CASSYAYEQYF.

The V call is TRBV9, the J call TRBJ1-6, with a possible D match to TRBD1 (5 bases). This CDR3 is built from 15 residues. With 1 base removed from V and 8 bases from J, the gap between germline ends came to 13 bases. Germline CDR1 SGDLS, CDR2 YYNGEE. Here the CDR3 reads CASSVLGRADSPLHF. DNA for the CDR3: TGTGCCAGCAGCGTACTGGGCAGGGCAGATTCACCCCTCCACTTT.

The rearrangement joins TRBV7-9 to TRBJ2-2; D may be TRBD1 (7 bases). The CDR3 contains 14 residues. V shed 6 bases and J shed 3 bases, with 11 bases lying between them. Germline V lookup: CDR1 SEHNR, CDR2 FQNEAQ (reference sequence). As DNA, the CDR3 is TGTGCCAGCAGAGACAGGGAGGACACCGGGGAGCTGTTTTTT. Encoded protein: CASRDREDTGELFF. The full variable domain, rest sourced from reference TRBV7-9 and TRBJ2-2, is DTGVSQNPRHKITKRGQNVTFRCDPISEHNRLYWYRQTLGQGPEFLTYFQNEAQLEKSRLLSDRFSAERPKGSFSTLEIQRTEQGDSAMYLCASRDREDTGELFFGEGSRLTVL.

The rearrangement joins TRBV19 to TRBJ1-1, with 10 nucleotides matching TRBD1. Germline V CDR1 and CDR2: LNHDA, SQIVND (reference sequence). This CDR3 is 16 amino acids long. V gave up 3 bases and J gave up 3 bases; unmatched junction bases: 7. The CDR3 sequence: CASSILLGTGDTEAFF. The CDR3 bases are TGTGCCAGTAGTATCCTGCTAGGGACAGGGGACACTGAAGCTTTCTTT.

The chain joins TRBV10-3 to TRBJ1-1; D unresolved. CDR3 length: 16 amino acids. Trimming left V 2 bases short and J 0 bases short, with 13 bases between. Germline CDR1 and CDR2: ENHRY and SYGVKD. The CDR3 reads CAISEAVTLMNTEAFF. CDR3 nucleotides: TGTGCCATCAGTGAGGCCGTGACGTTAATGAACACTGAAGCTTTCTTT.

The chain joins TRBV9 to TRBJ1-4; D might be TRBD1 (5 bases). The ends were cut back, 4 bases at V and 8 bases at J, with 15 bases in the middle. CDR3 size: 14 residues. Germline values: CDR1 SGDLS, CDR2 YYNGEE. The CDR3 reads CASSRQGVGEKLFF. CDR3 sequence (DNA): TGTGCCAGCAGCCGGCAGGGAGTAGGGGAAAAACTGTTTTTT.

The DNA of the CDR3 is TGTGCCAGCAGCCCAACGGACAGCAATGAAAAACTGTTTTTT. This sequence encodes CASSPTDSNEKLFF. The chain recombines TRBV7-9 with TRBJ1-4, with a weak D call TRBD1 (6 bases). This CDR3 has 14 amino acids. V was trimmed by 5 bases and J by 5 bases, leaving 12 bases between them. Germline loops: CDR1 SEHNR, CDR2 FQNEAQ (reference sequence).

In DNA form, the CDR3 reads TGTGCCAGCAGCTTACGCCAGACTCTCTATGGCTACACCTTC. This sequence encodes CASSLRQTLYGYTF. The V gene is TRBV7-2, the J gene TRBJ1-2; D not resolved. The CDR3 runs 14 residues. CDR1 is SGHTA and CDR2 is FQGNSA in the germline V gene. V was cut by 2 bases and J by 4 bases, with 11 bases left in between.

The rearrangement joins TRBV19 to TRBJ2-5, with D perhaps assigned TRBD1 or TRBD2 (5 bases each). The CDR3 is 16 residues long. The V gene lost 4 bases and the J gene lost 5 bases, with 20 bases spanning the gap. CDR1 is LNHDA, CDR2 SQIVND, per germline (reference sequence). The DNA for the CDR3 is TGTGCCAGTAGTACGGGCCTACGGGGTGGGGCGGAGACCCAGTACTTC. It specifies CASSTGLRGGAETQYF.

The gene calls are TRBV5-1 and TRBJ1-1; D perhaps matches TRBD1 (5 bases). This CDR3 spans 14 amino acids. The V and J ends lost 4 bases and 1 base respectively, with 11 bases between them. In germline, CDR1 is SGHRS, CDR2 YFSETQ. CDR3 DNA sequence: TGCGCCAGCAGCGGATCGACAGAGAACACTGAAGCTTTCTTT. Amino acids: CASSGSTENTEAFF.

V gene TRBV11-2 combines with J gene TRBJ1-1; weak D call: TRBD1 (5 bases). V lost 3 bases, J lost 0 bases, and 8 bases lay in between. CDR1 is SGHAT and CDR2 is FQNNGV in the germline V gene. This CDR3 has 14 residues. The CDR3 nucleotides are TGTGCCAGCAGCTTTCAGGGCATGAACACTGAAGCTTTCTTT. Translation gives CASSFQGMNTEAFF. Filled out from reference TRBV11-2 and TRBJ1-1, the complete variable domain reads EAGVAQSPRYKIIEKRQSVAFWCNPISGHATLYWYQQILGQGPKLLIQFQNNGVVDDSQLPKDRFSAERLKGVDSTLKIQPAKLEDSAVYLCASSFQGMNTEAFFGQGTRLTVV.

The V and J genes are TRBV6-5 and TRBJ2-1; D gene ambiguous. Germline CDR1 MNHEY, CDR2 SVGAGI. This CDR3 has 14 amino acids. V lost 0 bases, J lost 10 bases, and 13 bases lay in between. CDR3 region: CASSYSRRMTEQFF. CDR3 DNA sequence: TGTGCCAGCAGTTACTCGAGACGGATGACGGAGCAGTTCTTC.

V gene TRBV30 combines with J gene TRBJ2-1; 8 positions match TRBD2. Germline V lookup: CDR1 GTSNPN, CDR2 SVGIG (reference sequence). The CDR3 covers 13 residues. V shed 2 bases, J shed 7 bases, and the junction held 4 bases outside the gene matches. The CDR3 region has the DNA TGTGCCTGGAGTTCGGGACTAGAGAATGAGCAGTTCTTC. This sequence encodes CAWSSGLENEQFF.

This chain links TRBV7-9 with TRBJ1-1, with 7 bases aligning to TRBD1. The CDR3 length is 13 residues. V lost 5 bases and J lost 10; bases outside the gene matches: 10. Germline lookup yields CDR1 SEHNR and CDR2 FQNEAQ (reference sequence). CDR3 DNA: TGTGCCAGCAGCATCAGAGAACAGGGGAGAGCTTTCTTT. Its protein is CASSIREQGRAFF.

The rearrangement joins TRBV18 to TRBJ2-7, with a weak D call TRBD2 (7 bases). Germline assignment: CDR1 KGHSH and CDR2 LQKENI. The CDR3 has 17 residues. Trimming stripped 3 bases from V and 3 bases from J, with 21 bases between. For the CDR3, the DNA is TGTGCCAGCTCACCGGTGTCCGGAGGCGGGGGCAACTACGAGCAGTACTTC. Its protein product is CASSPVSGGGGNYEQYF.

J is TRBJ1-6 and V is TRBV5-6, with D perhaps matching TRBD1 (5 bases). V was pared by 4 bases and J by 3 bases, with 23 bases between. The germline V gene has CDR1 SGHDT and CDR2 YYEEEE. The CDR3 length is 19 residues. Written as DNA, the CDR3 is TGTGCCAGCAGCCAGGGCCCGCTACCTATCGAGAACTATAATTCACCCCTCCACTTT. Protein sequence: CASSQGPLPIENYNSPLHF.

This chain connects TRBV7-9 to TRBJ1-1, with a tentative D call TRBD1 (5 bases). The CDR3 spans 14 residues. Germline CDR1 SEHNR, CDR2 FQNEAQ (reference sequence). Trimming shortened V by 3 bases and J by 1 base, and 9 bases separated the two germline ends. DNA of the CDR3: TGTGCCAGCAGCTTGGGGGACGGGAACACTGAAGCTTTCTTT. This gives the protein CASSLGDGNTEAFF.

Regarding this clone: A read error may account for a junction end that differs from germline. The chain is built from TRBV7-3 and TRBJ2-6, with 7 bases aligning to TRBD1. From germline, CDR1 is SGHTA and CDR2 FQGTGA. The CDR3 is 15 residues long. The CDR3 bases are TGTGCCAGCAGCCACCCCCTCCAGGGGGTCAACGTCCTGACTTTC. This translates into CASSHPLQGVNVLTF. Combining the CDR3 with reference TRBV7-3 and TRBJ2-6 gives the whole variable domain GAGVSQTPSNKVTEKGKYVELRCDPISGHTALYWYRQSLGQGPEFLIYFQGTGAADDSGLPNDRFFAVRPEGSVSTLKIQRTERGDSAVYLCASSHPLQGVNVLTFGAGSRLTVL.

The genes are TRBV6-5 and TRBJ1-1; D uncertain. CDR1 is MNHEY, CDR2 SVGAGI, per germline. The CDR3 sequence is 15 residues long. The V and J ends lost 5 bases and 7 bases respectively, with 20 bases between them. The chain's CDR3 is CASSTRWDALGEAFF. The CDR3 DNA follows: TGTGCCAGCAGTACCCGGTGGGATGCCCTCGGTGAAGCTTTCTTT.

V and J are TRBV10-3 and TRBJ1-1; the D gene is possibly TRBD1 (5 bases). V was cut by 8 bases and J by 1 base, with 14 bases left in between. This CDR3 is 14 amino acids long. The V gene's germline CDR1 is ENHRY and CDR2 SYGVKD. CDR3 nucleotide sequence: TGTGCCATCCGTCCCGGGACGGCGAACACTGAAGCTTTCTTT. Amino acids: CAIRPGTANTEAFF.

V and J are TRBV11-2 and TRBJ2-6; D unresolved. Germline-derived CDR1 and CDR2 are SGHAT and FQNNGV. V was pared by 0 bases and J by 1 base, with 7 bases between. The CDR3 contains 16 residues. The chain's CDR3 is CASSLDLASGANVLTF. The CDR3 DNA reads TGTGCCAGCAGCTTAGATCTGGCTTCTGGGGCCAACGTCCTGACTTTC.

This rearrangement joins TRBV5-1 to TRBJ1-6; 7 bases agree with TRBD1. Germline V lookup: CDR1 SGHRS, CDR2 YFSETQ. J gave up 7 bases and V 0 bases, and 4 bases lay outside the gene matches. This CDR3 spans 15 amino acids. The DNA of the CDR3 is TGCGCCAGCAGCTTGGGACAGGGTGGGAATTCACCCCTCCACTTT. Translated, it gives CASSLGQGGNSPLHF.

CDR3 protein: CAISASRGDTQYF. CDR3 DNA sequence: TGTGCCATCAGCGCCTCCCGGGGGGATACGCAGTATTTT. This rearrangement joins TRBV10-3 to TRBJ2-3; tentative D call: TRBD2 (6 bases). Trimming removed 6 bases at V and 6 bases at J, with 13 bases between. Germline CDR1 ENHRY, CDR2 SYGVKD. CDR3 size: 13 residues.